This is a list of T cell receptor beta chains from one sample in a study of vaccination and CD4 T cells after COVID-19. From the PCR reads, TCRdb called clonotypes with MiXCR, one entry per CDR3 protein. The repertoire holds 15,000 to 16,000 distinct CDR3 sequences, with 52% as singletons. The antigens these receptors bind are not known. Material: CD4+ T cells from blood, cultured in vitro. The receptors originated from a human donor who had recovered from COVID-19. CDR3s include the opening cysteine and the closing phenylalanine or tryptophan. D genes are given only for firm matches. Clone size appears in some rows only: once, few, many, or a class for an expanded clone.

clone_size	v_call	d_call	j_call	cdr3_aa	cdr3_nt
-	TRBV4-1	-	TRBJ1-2	CASSHLTGLAYGYTF	TGCGCCAGCAGCCACCTAACGGGGTTGGCCTATGGCTACACCTTC
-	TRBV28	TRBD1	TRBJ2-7	CATFSDRGSNEQYF	TGTGCCACCTTTTCGGACAGGGGGTCCAACGAGCAGTACTTC
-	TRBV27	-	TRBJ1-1	CASSKNGGANTEAFF	TGTGCCAGCAGTAAGAACGGGGGTGCGAACACTGAAGCTTTCTTT
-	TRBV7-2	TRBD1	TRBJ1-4	CASSPTGLREKLFF	TGTGCCAGCAGCCCGACAGGGCTGCGGGAAAAACTGTTTTTT
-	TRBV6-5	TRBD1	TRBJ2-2	CASITDRVGTGELFF	TGTGCCAGCATTACTGACAGGGTCGGCACCGGGGAGCTGTTTTTT
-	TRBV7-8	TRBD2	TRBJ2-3	CASSLLAVTTDTQYF	TGTGCCAGCAGCCTGCTAGCGGTAACCACAGATACGCAGTATTTT
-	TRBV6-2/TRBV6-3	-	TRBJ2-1	CASRGLGLREQFF	TGTGCCAGCAGGGGTTTAGGCCTTCGTGAGCAGTTCTTC
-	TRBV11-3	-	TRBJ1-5	CASSLSPDQPQHF	TGTGCCAGCAGCTTATCGCCCGATCAGCCCCAGCATTTT
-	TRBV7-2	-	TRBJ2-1	CASSRRPSTYYNEQFF	TGTGCCAGCAGCCGAAGACCGAGCACCTACTACAATGAGCAGTTCTTC
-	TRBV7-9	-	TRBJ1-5	CASSRAAGDPQHF	TGTGCCAGCAGCCGGGCCGCGGGCGACCCCCAGCATTTT
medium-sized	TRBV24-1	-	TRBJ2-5	CATSAGSLHQETQYF	TGTGCCACCAGTGCCGGCAGTCTCCACCAAGAGACCCAGTACTTC
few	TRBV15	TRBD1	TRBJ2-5	CATSRDRGETQYF	TGTGCCACCAGTAGGGACAGGGGAGAGACCCAGTACTTC
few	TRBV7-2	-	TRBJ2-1	CASSLEGGNPREQFF	TGTGCCAGCAGCTTAGAAGGCGGGAATCCGCGGGAGCAGTTCTTC
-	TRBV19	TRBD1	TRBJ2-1	CASSGGQGIDEQFF	TGTGCCAGTAGTGGGGGACAGGGGATAGATGAGCAGTTCTTC
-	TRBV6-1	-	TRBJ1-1	CASREGGRQRAFF	TGTGCCAGCAGGGAAGGTGGGAGGCAGCGAGCTTTCTTT
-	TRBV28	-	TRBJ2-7	CASSFQVYEQYF	TGTGCCAGCAGTTTCCAAGTCTACGAGCAGTACTTC
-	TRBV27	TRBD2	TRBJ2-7	CASSSLAVGEQYF	TGTGCCAGCAGTTCCCTAGCGGTAGGGGAGCAGTACTTC
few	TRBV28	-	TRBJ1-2	CASSRSGATTSRYGYTF	TGTGCCAGCAGTCGGTCGGGGGCTACCACCTCTCGATATGGCTACACCTTC
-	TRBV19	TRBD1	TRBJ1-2	CASRQGHGYTF	TGTGCCAGTAGACAGGGGCATGGCTACACCTTC
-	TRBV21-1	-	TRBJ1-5	CASPPPDRVSNQPQHF	TGTGCCAGCCCCCCTCCGGACAGGGTCTCCAATCAGCCCCAGCATTTT
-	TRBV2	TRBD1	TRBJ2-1	CASSQDRGSYNEQFF	TGTGCCAGCAGTCAGGACAGGGGCTCCTACAATGAGCAGTTCTTC
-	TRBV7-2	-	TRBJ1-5	CASSPDRNQPQHF	TGTGCCAGCAGCCCTGACAGGAATCAGCCCCAGCATTTT
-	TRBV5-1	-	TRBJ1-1	CASSLEILGGTEAFF	TGCGCCAGCAGCTTGGAGATCCTGGGGGGCACTGAAGCTTTCTTT